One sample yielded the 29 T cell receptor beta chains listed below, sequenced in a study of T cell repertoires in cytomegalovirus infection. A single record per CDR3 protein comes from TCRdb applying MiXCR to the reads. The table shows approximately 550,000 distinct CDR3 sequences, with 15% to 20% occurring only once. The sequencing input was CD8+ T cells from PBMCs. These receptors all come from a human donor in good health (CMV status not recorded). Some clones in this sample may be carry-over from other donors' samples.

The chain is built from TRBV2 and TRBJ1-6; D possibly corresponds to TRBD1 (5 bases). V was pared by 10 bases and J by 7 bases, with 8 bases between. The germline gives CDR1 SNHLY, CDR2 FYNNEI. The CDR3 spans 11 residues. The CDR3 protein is CATQGNSPLHF. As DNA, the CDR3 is TGTGCCACTCAGGGAAATTCACCCCTCCACTTT.

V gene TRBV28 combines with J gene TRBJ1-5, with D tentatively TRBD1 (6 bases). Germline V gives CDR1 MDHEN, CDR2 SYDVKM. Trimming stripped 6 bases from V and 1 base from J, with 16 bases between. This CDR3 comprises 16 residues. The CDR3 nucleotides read TGTGCCAGCAGCCAATCCTCCGGGACAAGCAATCAGCCCCAGCATTTT. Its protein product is CASSQSSGTSNQPQHF.

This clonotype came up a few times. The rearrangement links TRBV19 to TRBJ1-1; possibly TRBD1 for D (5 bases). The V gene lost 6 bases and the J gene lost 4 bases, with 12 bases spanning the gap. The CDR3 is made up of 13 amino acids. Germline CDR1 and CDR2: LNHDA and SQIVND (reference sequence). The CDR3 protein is CASRGSQGTEAFF. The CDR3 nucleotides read TGTGCCAGTAGGGGATCCCAGGGCACTGAAGCTTTCTTT.

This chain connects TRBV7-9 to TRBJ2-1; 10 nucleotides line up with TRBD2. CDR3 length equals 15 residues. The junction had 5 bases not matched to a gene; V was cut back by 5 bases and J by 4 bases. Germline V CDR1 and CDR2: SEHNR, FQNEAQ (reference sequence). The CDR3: CASSPLAGMYNEQFF. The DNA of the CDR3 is TGTGCCAGCAGCCCACTAGCGGGGATGTACAATGAGCAGTTCTTC.

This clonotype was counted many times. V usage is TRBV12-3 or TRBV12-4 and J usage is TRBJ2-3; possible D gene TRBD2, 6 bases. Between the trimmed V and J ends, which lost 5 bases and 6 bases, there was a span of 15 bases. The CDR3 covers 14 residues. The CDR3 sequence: CASSPKRAMDTQYF. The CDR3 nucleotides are TGTGCCAGCAGTCCCAAGCGGGCCATGGATACGCAGTATTTT.

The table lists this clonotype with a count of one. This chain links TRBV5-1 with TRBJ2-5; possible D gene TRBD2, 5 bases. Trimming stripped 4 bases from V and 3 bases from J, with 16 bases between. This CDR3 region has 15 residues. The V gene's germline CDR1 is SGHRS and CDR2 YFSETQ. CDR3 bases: TGCGCCAGCAGCAACACAACGGGAACAAAAGAGACCCAGTACTTC. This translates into CASSNTTGTKETQYF.

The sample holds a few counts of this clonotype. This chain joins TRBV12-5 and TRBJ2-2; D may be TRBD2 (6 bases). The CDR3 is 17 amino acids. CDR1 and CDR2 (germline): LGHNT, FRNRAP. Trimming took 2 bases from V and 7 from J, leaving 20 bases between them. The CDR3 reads CASGLTSGVGHSGELFF. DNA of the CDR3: TGTGCTAGTGGTTTGACTTCGGGAGTGGGTCACAGCGGGGAGCTGTTTTTT.

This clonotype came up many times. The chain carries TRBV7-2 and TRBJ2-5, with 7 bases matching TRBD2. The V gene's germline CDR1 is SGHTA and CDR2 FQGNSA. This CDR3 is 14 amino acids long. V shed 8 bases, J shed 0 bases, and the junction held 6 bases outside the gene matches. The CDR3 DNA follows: TGTGCCAGCCGGGGCGGGGGTAACCAAGAGACCCAGTACTTC. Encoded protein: CASRGGGNQETQYF.

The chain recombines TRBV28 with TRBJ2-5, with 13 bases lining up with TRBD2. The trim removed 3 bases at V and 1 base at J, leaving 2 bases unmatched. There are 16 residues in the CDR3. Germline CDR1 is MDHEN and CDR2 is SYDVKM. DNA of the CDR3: TGTGCCAGCAGTTTGGGACTAGCGGGACTCCAAGAGACCCAGTACTTC. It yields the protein CASSLGLAGLQETQYF.

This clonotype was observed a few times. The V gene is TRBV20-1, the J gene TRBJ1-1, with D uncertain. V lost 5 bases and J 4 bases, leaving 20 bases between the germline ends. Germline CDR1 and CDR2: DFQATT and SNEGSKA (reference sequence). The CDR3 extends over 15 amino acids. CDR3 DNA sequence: TGCAGTGCTTGGGAGGTGGCATCCCGGGGCACTGAAGCTTTCTTT. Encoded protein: CSAWEVASRGTEAFF.

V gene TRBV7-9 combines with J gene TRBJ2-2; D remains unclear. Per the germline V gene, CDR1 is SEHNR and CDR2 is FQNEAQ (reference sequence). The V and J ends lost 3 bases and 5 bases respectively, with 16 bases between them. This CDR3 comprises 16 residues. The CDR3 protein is CASSLDGRMWTGELFF. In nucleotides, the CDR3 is TGTGCCAGCAGCTTGGACGGTCGGATGTGGACCGGGGAGCTGTTTTTT.

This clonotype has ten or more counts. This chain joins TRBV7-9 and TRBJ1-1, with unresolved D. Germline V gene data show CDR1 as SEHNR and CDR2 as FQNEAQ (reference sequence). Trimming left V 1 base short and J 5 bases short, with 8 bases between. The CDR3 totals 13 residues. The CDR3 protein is CASSLDLRTEAFF. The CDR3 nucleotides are TGTGCCAGCAGCTTAGACCTCCGGACTGAAGCTTTCTTT.

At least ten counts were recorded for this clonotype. The CDR3 here is CASSLVGPNYEQYF. The CDR3 coding sequence is TGTGCCAGCAGCTTAGTGGGACCTAACTACGAGCAGTACTTC. V and J are TRBV7-9 and TRBJ2-7; D assignment may be TRBD1 or TRBD2 (5 bases each). V lost 1 base, J lost 3 bases, and 10 bases lay in between. CDR3 length: 14 residues. CDR1 is SEHNR, CDR2 FQNEAQ, per germline (reference sequence).

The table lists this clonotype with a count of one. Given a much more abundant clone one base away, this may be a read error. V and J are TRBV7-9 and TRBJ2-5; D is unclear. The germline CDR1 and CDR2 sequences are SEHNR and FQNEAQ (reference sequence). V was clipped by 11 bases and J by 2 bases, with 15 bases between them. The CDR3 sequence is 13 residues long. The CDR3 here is CAGNLHIQETQYF. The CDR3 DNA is TGTGCCGGCAACCTTCATATACAAGAGACCCAGTACTTC. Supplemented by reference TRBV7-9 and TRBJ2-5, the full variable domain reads DTGVSQNPRHKITKRGQNVTFRCDPISEHNRLYWYRQTLGQGPEFLTYFQNEAQLEKSRLLSDRFSAERPKGSFSTLEIQRTEQGDSAMYLCAGNLHIQETQYFGPGTRLLVL.

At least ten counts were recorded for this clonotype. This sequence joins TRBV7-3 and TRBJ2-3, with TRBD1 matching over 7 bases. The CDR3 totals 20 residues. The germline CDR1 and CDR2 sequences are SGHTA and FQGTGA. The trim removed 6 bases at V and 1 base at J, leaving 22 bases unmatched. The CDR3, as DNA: TGTGCCAGCAGTTCCCCTGGGCCCTACAGGGGTGTGAGAGGCACAGATACGCAGTATTTT. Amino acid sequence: CASSSPGPYRGVRGTDTQYF.

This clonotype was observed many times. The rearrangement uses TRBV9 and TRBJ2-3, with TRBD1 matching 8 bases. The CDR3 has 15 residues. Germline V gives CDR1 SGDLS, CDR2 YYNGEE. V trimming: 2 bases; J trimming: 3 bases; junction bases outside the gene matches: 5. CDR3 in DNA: TGTGCCAGCAGCGTCCAGGGGGCGCCGACAGATACGCAGTATTTT. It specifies CASSVQGAPTDTQYF.

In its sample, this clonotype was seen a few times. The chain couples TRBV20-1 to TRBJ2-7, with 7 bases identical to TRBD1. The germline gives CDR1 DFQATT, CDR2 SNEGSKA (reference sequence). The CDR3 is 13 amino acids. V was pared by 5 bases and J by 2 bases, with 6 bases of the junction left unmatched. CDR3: CSAPTGAPYEQYF. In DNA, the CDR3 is TGCAGTGCTCCAACAGGGGCCCCCTACGAGCAGTACTTC.

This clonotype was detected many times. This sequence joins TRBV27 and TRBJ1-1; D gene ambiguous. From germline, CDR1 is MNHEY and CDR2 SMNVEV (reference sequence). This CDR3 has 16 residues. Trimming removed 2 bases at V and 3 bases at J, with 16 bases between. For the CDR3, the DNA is TGTGCCAGCAGTTTAATGGGTTCGGACGGTCACACTGAAGCTTTCTTT. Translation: CASSLMGSDGHTEAFF.

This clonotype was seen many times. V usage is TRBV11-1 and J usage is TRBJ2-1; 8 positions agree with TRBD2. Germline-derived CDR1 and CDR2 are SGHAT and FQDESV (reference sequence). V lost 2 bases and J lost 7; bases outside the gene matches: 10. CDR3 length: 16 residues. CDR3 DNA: TGTGCCAGCAGCTTAAACGGGGGGGGGCCAGGGAATGAGCAGTTCTTC. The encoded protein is CASSLNGGGPGNEQFF.

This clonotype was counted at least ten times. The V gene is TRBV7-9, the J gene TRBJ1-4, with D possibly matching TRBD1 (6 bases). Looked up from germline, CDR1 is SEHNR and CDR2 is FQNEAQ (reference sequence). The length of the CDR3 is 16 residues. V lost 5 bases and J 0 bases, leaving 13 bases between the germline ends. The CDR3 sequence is CASSPTQGPTNEKLFF. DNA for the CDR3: TGTGCCAGCAGCCCAACACAGGGTCCAACTAATGAAAAACTGTTTTTT.

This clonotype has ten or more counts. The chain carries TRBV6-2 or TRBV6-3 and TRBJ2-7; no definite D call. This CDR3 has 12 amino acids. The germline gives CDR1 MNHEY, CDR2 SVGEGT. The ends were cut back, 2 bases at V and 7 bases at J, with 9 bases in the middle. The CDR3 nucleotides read TGTGCCAGCAGTTACCCGACTGGGGAGCAGTACTTC. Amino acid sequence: CASSYPTGEQYF.

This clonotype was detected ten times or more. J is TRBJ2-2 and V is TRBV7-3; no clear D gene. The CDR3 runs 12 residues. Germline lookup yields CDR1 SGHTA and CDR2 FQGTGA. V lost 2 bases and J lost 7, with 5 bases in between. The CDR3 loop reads CASSLPGGELFF. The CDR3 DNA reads TGTGCCAGCAGCTTACCCGGCGGGGAGCTGTTTTTT. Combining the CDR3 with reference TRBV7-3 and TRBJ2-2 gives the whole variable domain GAGVSQTPSNKVTEKGKYVELRCDPISGHTALYWYRQSLGQGPEFLIYFQGTGAADDSGLPNDRFFAVRPEGSVSTLKIQRTERGDSAVYLCASSLPGGELFFGEGSRLTVL.

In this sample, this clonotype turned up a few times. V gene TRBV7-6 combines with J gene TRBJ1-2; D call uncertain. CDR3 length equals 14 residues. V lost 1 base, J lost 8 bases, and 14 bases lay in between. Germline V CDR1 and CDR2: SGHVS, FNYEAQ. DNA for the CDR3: TGTGCCAGCAGCTTAGAGGTTGAGGGAGGCGGCTACACCTTC. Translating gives CASSLEVEGGGYTF.

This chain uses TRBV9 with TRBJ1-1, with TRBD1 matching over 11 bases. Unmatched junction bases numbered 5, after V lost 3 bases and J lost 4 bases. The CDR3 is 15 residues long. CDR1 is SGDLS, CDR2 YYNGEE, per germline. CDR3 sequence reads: CASSAPGQGVTEAFF. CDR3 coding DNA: TGTGCCAGCAGCGCCCCGGGACAGGGGGTCACTGAAGCTTTCTTT.

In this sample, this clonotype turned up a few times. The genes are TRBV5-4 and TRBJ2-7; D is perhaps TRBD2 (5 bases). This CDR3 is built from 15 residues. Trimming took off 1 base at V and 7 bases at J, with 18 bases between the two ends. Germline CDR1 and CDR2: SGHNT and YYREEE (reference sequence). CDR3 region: CASSLQWTEVKEQYF. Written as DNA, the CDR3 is TGTGCCAGCAGCTTGCAATGGACGGAGGTAAAAGAGCAGTACTTC.

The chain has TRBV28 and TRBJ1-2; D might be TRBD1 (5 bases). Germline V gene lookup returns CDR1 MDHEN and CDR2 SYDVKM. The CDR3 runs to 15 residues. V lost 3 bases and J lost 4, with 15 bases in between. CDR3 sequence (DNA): TGTGCCAGCAGTTTCCCCCCCCGGGGCTCCTATGGCTACACCTTC. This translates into CASSFPPRGSYGYTF.

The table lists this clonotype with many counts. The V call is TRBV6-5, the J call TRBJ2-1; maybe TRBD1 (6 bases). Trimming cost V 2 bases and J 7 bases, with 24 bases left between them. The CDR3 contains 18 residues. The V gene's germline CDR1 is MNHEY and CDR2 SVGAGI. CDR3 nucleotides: TGTGCCAGCAGTTACGGGGCGGTCGGGTCAGGGGCGAGGAATGAGCAGTTCTTC. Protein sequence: CASSYGAVGSGARNEQFF.

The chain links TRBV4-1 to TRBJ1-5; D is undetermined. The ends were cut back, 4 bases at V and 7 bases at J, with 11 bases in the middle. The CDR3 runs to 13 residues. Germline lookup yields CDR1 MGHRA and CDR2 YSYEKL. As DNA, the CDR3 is TGCGCCAGCAGCCGGGATTTATACCAGCCCCAGCATTTT. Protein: CASSRDLYQPQHF.

DNA of the CDR3: TGTGCCAGCAGGAAGAGGGTCCAAGAGACCCAGTACTTC. This translates into CASRKRVQETQYF. J is TRBJ2-5 and V is TRBV25-1; D is perhaps TRBD2 (5 bases). There are 13 residues in the CDR3. The germline V gene has CDR1 MGHDK and CDR2 SYGVNS. V was shortened by 6 bases and J by 1 base, with 9 bases between the two germline ends.